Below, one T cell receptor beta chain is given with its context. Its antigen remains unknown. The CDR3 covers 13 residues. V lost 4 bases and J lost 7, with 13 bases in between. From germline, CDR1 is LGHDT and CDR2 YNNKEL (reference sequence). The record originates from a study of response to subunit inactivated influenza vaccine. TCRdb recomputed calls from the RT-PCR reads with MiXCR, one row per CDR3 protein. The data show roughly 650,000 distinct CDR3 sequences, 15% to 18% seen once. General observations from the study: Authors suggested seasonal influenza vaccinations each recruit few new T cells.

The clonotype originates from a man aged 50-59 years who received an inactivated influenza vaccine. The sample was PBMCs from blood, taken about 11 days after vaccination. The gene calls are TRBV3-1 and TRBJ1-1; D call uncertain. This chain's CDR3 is CASSPGSYHEAFF. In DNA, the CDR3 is TGTGCCAGCAGCCCCGGGTCTTACCATGAAGCTTTCTTT.